This T cell receptor (beta chain) was sequenced during a study of cytomegalovirus exposure and HLA in healthy donors. This CDR3 is built from 16 residues. The germline gives CDR1 SGHRS, CDR2 YFSETQ. V trimming: 0 bases; J trimming: 4 bases; junction bases outside the gene matches: 6. The PCR was carried out with 60 Vbeta primers and 13 Jbeta primers. Clones were read by immunoSEQ multiplex PCR, and TCRdb kept only the in-frame ones, dropping some. The sample lists approximately 200,000 clones; approximately 70% were seen once. The sequencing input was PBMCs. V usage is TRBV5-1 and J usage is TRBJ2-1; TRBD2 agrees at 8 bases. The receptor comes from a woman between 25 and 40 years old in good health and CMV-seropositive. Here the CDR3 DNA reads TGCGCCAGCAGCTTGGGGGGTAGCGGGATGTACAATGAGCAGTTCTTC. Translation: CASSLGGSGMYNEQFF.